The sequence of this TCR beta chain was determined in a study of cytomegalovirus exposure and HLA in healthy donors. Overall study context: A prior study identified 117 million unique TCR beta sequences from some 200 million T cells.

Both 60 Vbeta primers and 13 Jbeta primers went into the PCR. Sequenced by immunoSEQ multiplex PCR; TCRdb stores in-frame clones only, minus some. The table lists about 140,000 clones, approximately 85% of them singletons, with more than 0.5% in the top ten. Regarding the study as a whole: After further analysis at a later stage, around 17,000 TCR beta sequences were associated with HLA alleles at 0.05 false discovery rate. Sequencing likely generated an artifact that appeared as a cluster of highly shared sequence variants.

The germline V and J ends were trimmed by 5 bases and 0 bases, with 9 bases remaining between them. The CDR3 covers 13 residues. Looked up from germline, CDR1 is SGHRS and CDR2 is YFSETQ. Turning to this clone: The antigen is not known.

Sequenced sample: PBMCs. The genes are TRBV5-1 and TRBJ2-7; no clear D gene. The TCR comes from a woman between 40 and 55 years old in good health and CMV-seronegative. CDR3 sequence: CASRRESSYEQYF. In nucleotides, the CDR3 is TGCGCCAGCAGGCGCGAAAGCTCCTACGAGCAGTACTTC.